This TCR beta chain was recovered during a study of T cells in Graves' hyperthyroidism and ophthalmopathy (dated by TCRdb to about 2019). Concerning the study at large: Peripheral blood samples were taken at the time of initial diagnosis, prior to any treatment. A discovery cohort of around 98 patients, approximately 45 with Graves' ophthalmopathy and under 60 with stable Graves' hyperthyroidism, was used to find distinguishing TCR V-J signatures. Prospective prediction of ophthalmopathy was tested in an independent validation cohort consisting of under 20 hyperthyroidism patients and around 16 patients who later progressed to ophthalmopathy. For training and testing, the 100 or so patients in the discovery cohort were randomly divided in a 7:3 ratio. In several Graves' hyperthyroidism patients, the study also compared T-cell repertoires from thyroid tissue with T-cell repertoires from blood. After sampling, hyperthyroidism patients received methimazole starting at 30 mg daily, and ophthalmopathy patients received high-dose intravenous methylprednisolone. The paper describes TCR Vbeta CDR3 sequencing of 140 or so peripheral blood samples, made up of under 50 ophthalmopathy patients, approximately 73 hyperthyroidism patients and 17 progressor patients. Here is what the overall study found, with its caveats: In validation, the model predicted progression to ophthalmopathy a median of 6.5 months before onset, with approximately 70% sensitivity and around 76% specificity. Most expanded thyroid clonotypes (frequency above 0.001) were also detected in blood, suggesting blood repertoires may reflect thyroid immune responses. A 13 V-J signature model separated ophthalmopathy from stable hyperthyroidism, with over 85% sensitivity and just under 84% specificity in cross-validation and 80%/75% in testing. Sample size was not statistically predetermined, and blinding of investigators to group allocation was not performed.

Amplification of TCR beta CDR3 regions was carried out from RNA transcripts. A first-round RT-PCR of the TCR CDR3 used the HTBI primer set with the Qiagen OneStep RT-PCR kit. The libraries were constructed in a second round of multiplex PCR and then size-selected and purified. Sequencing of the libraries was done on an Illumina HiSeq2000 using paired-end 100 bp reads. Regarding the original processing steps: SOAPnuke was used to process the raw data, removing reads that contained adapters or uncalled bases, had a mean Phred below 15, or lacked an exact match to the constant primer or identifier. COPE v1.2.5 was used to merge high-quality paired reads, and clonotypes were defined as unique nucleotide sequences. MiTCR v1.1 was used to align the clonotypes against IMGT TRBV, TRBD and TRBJ reference segments. Analysis was restricted to V-J combinations with a frequency above 0.0001, which covered about 99% of repertoires. A TCS score was defined as the ratio between F50 (clonal expansion) and ExV (chaos), using BLOSUM62-based TCRdist between CDR3 peptides within each V-J. Welch's t-statistics and random forest reduced around 550 V-J features to 10 to 15, which were used in a naive Bayes classifier (R e1071). In-frame beta chains were kept once TCRdb had trimmed the public reads at Q25 with fastp and called clones with MiXCR. Each entry merges the rows of one CDR3 protein and shows their most common DNA and genes. The V and J calls and clone size come from TCRdb's table, not from the authors' own analysis. Here the sample has some 580,000 distinct CDR3 sequences; more than 15% occur a single time. The ten largest clones represent around 3.5% of the sample.

The CDR3 sequence holds 16 residues, the cysteine and phenylalanine included. Of the read, only the CDR3 DNA is kept; its 48 bases are in frame from base 1. Looking up the germline V gene yields CDR1 KGHSH and CDR2 LQKENI. V and J are truncated by 2 bases and 2 bases respectively, leaving an intervening sequence of 13 bases. There are many counts of this clonotype. Its antigen is still unknown. Per-base quality was not reported, and no clone a single base away is much larger than it. Moderately to severely active disease, a Clinical Activity Score of at least 3, a NOSPECS grade of at least 4, and a duration under 3 months were present in ophthalmopathy patients. Exclusion was applied to patients with uncontrolled infections, other autoimmune diseases, pregnancy or lactation. Clinical symptoms, serum thyroxine and TRAb, thyroid ultrasound, and orbital computed tomography formed the basis for the diagnoses. Ficoll-Paque density gradient centrifugation was used to isolate PBMCs from around 9.1 ml of fresh peripheral blood. Trizol reagent was used to extract total RNA, and RNA quality was then checked on an Agilent 2100 Bioanalyzer.

The origin of this receptor is a woman aged 40 to 55 with Graves' ophthalmopathy. The material sequenced was blood. The chain was built from TRBV18 and TRBJ2-1; TRBD2 is possibly the D segment (7 matching bases). The DNA reads TGTGCCAGCTCACCAGGCTGGGGGGGCACCTACAATGAGCAGTTCTTC. Translation gives CASSPGWGGTYNEQFF.